The 31 T cell receptor beta chains in this list originate from one sample, sequenced in a study of Ad26.COV2.S vaccination and SARS-CoV-2 variants. Here immunoSEQ multiplex PCR was the method, and the copy in TCRdb shows in-frame clones only, minus some. Of about 470,000 clones in the sample, roughly 87% were seen once. Treatment specified: roughly 18 received Ad26.COV2.S at low or high dose, single or two shots; a few received placebo; per-sample allocation not given. The samples date from day 63 after the first vaccine or placebo injection. Sequences were derived from peripheral blood, sampled in a trial of Ad26.COV2.S vaccine versus placebo. The receptors originated from a person between 18 and 60 years old who received the Ad26.COV2.S COVID-19 vaccine or a placebo.

The CDR3 here is CASSSGGYEQFF. The CDR3 nucleotides read TGTGCCAGCAGCTCAGGGGGCTATGAGCAGTTCTTC. The gene calls are TRBV5-8 and TRBJ2-1, with TRBD1 matching 8 bases. Unmatched junction bases numbered 1, after V lost 3 bases and J lost 8 bases. Germline V CDR1 and CDR2: SGHTS, YDEGEE. This CDR3 has 12 amino acids.

The genes are TRBV10-3 and TRBJ2-5; TRBD2 is a possible D gene (6 bases). The length of the CDR3 is 13 residues. Germline assignment: CDR1 ENHRY and CDR2 SYGVKD. V lost 6 bases and J 5 bases, leaving 13 bases between the germline ends. The CDR3 DNA sequence: TGTGCCATCAGCGGGCAGGCGGGGGAGACCCAGTACTTC. Translated: CAISGQAGETQYF.

V is TRBV4-2 and J is TRBJ1-3, with D maybe TRBD1 (6 bases). CDR1 and CDR2 (germline): LGHNA, YNFKEQ. Between the trimmed V and J ends, which lost 4 bases and 1 base, there was a span of 17 bases. The CDR3 is 17 amino acids. The CDR3 loop is CASSPRTESSSGNTIYF. The DNA of the CDR3 is TGTGCCAGCAGCCCTAGGACAGAAAGCTCTTCTGGAAACACCATATATTTT.

This chain connects TRBV7-9 to TRBJ2-4; 11 positions agree with TRBD2. Trimming cost V 4 bases and J 1 base; bases outside gene matches: 3. The CDR3 contains 16 residues. Germline CDR1 reads SEHNR; CDR2 reads FQNEAQ (reference sequence). CDR3 protein: CASSWGLADAKNIQYF. The CDR3 DNA sequence: TGTGCCAGCAGCTGGGGACTAGCGGACGCCAAAAACATTCAGTACTTC.

The chain is built from TRBV10-3 and TRBJ2-1, with D hard to call. In germline, CDR1 is ENHRY, CDR2 SYGVKD. The CDR3 is 14 residues long. Deletions cut 7 bases from V and 0 bases from J, with 10 bases between. CDR3 amino acids: CAIKGGSSYNEQFF. CDR3 DNA: TGTGCCATCAAGGGCGGCAGCTCCTACAATGAGCAGTTCTTC.

The chain employs TRBV11-2 and TRBJ1-2; 7 bases map to TRBD1. The CDR3 sequence is 13 residues long. CDR1 and CDR2 from the germline V gene are SGHAT and FQNNGV. Trimming at V came to 4 bases and at J to 4 bases, leaving 3 bases not matched to a gene. The CDR3, as DNA: TGTGCCAGCAGCTCACAGGGGACCTATGGCTACACCTTC. This codes for CASSSQGTYGYTF.

The V call is TRBV2, the J call TRBJ2-7, with D perhaps being TRBD1 or TRBD2 (5 bases each). The germline gives CDR1 SNHLY, CDR2 FYNNEI. The CDR3 is made up of 13 amino acids. V lost 5 bases and J 1 base, leaving 9 bases between the germline ends. DNA of the CDR3: TGTGCCAGCAGTCGGGACCTTTCCTACGAGCAGTACTTC. This sequence encodes CASSRDLSYEQYF.

Points on this clone: Other nucleotide sequences from this sample produce the same CDR3. The chain uses TRBV27 and TRBJ1-5; D unresolved. The germline CDR1 and CDR2 sequences are MNHEY and SMNVEV (reference sequence). The CDR3 is made up of 13 amino acids. V lost 0 bases and J lost 3, with 3 bases in between. In nucleotides, the CDR3 is TGTGCCAGCAGTTTATCCCTCAATCAGCCCCAGCATTTT. Protein sequence: CASSLSLNQPQHF.

This chain joins TRBV19 and TRBJ1-1, with 7 bases fitting TRBD1. V was clipped by 4 bases and J by 0 bases; unmatched bases: 5. Germline V gene data show CDR1 as LNHDA and CDR2 as SQIVND (reference sequence). The CDR3 spans 15 residues. The CDR3 loop reads CASSTLTGMNTEAFF. The CDR3, as DNA: TGTGCCAGTAGTACCCTGACAGGGATGAACACTGAAGCTTTCTTT. Drawing the rest from reference TRBV19 and TRBJ1-1, the complete variable domain is DGGITQSPKYLFRKEGQNVTLSCEQNLNHDAMYWYRQDPGQGLRLIYYSQIVNDFQKGDIAEGYSVSREKKESFPLTVTSAQKNPTAFYLCASSTLTGMNTEAFFGQGTRLTVV.

The chain employs TRBV30 and TRBJ1-3; D not resolved. The CDR3 contains 16 residues. Germline V CDR1 and CDR2: GTSNPN, SVGIG (reference sequence). Deletions cut 0 bases from V and 0 bases from J, with 12 bases between. CDR3 sequence: CAWSVEWRTSGNTIYF. CDR3 DNA: TGTGCCTGGAGTGTAGAATGGCGGACCTCTGGAAACACCATATATTTT.

The J gene is TRBJ2-5, the V gene TRBV6-2 or TRBV6-3; tentatively, D is TRBD1 or TRBD2 (5 bases each). V was shortened by 3 bases and J by 0 bases, with 11 bases between the two germline ends. CDR1 and CDR2 (germline): MNHEY, SVGEGT. The length of the CDR3 is 15 residues. This CDR3 is CASSYSDRYQETQYF. In DNA, the CDR3 is TGTGCCAGCAGTTATAGCGACAGATACCAAGAGACCCAGTACTTC.

V usage is TRBV7-9 and J usage is TRBJ2-4, with 7 bases identical to TRBD1. The CDR3 consists of 12 residues. Germline lookup yields CDR1 SEHNR and CDR2 FQNEAQ (reference sequence). The V gene end was trimmed by 5 bases and the J gene end by 9 bases; junction bases not matched to a gene: 4. The CDR3 is CASSQGQTIQYF. The CDR3 nucleotides read TGTGCCAGCAGCCAGGGACAGACCATTCAGTACTTC.

To note about this clone: This sample also contains other DNA sequences that code for the same CDR3. Written as DNA, the CDR3 is TGTGCCAGCAGCTTAGCGGGGAACACTGAAGCTTTCTTT. Encoded protein: CASSLAGNTEAFF. The chain couples TRBV11-2 to TRBJ1-1; D is unclear. The germline gives CDR1 SGHAT, CDR2 FQNNGV. V shed 1 base and J shed 1 base, with 4 bases lying between them. The CDR3 sequence is 13 residues long.

This clone was found a few times. The chain combines TRBV27 with TRBJ1-6; perhaps TRBD1 as D (6 bases). V gave up 1 base and J gave up 8 bases, with 12 bases separating them. CDR1 MNHEY and CDR2 SMNVEV come from the germline V gene (reference sequence). This CDR3 is 15 amino acids long. In DNA, the CDR3 is TGTGCCAGCAGTTTATTCGGGGGGGCGGATTCACCCCTCCACTTT. Amino acid sequence: CASSLFGGADSPLHF.

This clone was seen just once. This chain links TRBV5-6 with TRBJ2-6; no firm D call. This CDR3 comprises 16 residues. CDR1 is SGHDT and CDR2 is YYEEEE in the germline V gene. Between the trimmed V and J ends, which lost 4 bases and 6 bases, there was a span of 17 bases. CDR3 residues: CASSPIRGSKANVLTF. Here the CDR3 DNA reads TGTGCCAGCAGCCCGATTCGCGGCTCCAAGGCCAACGTCCTGACTTTC.

For this clone: An end of the junction differs from the germline gene, which may be a read error. The chain is built from TRBV14 and TRBJ1-6, with D perhaps matching TRBD1 (5 bases). CDR1 is SGHDN, CDR2 FVKESK, per germline. The CDR3 is 16 residues long. For the CDR3, the DNA is TGTGCCAGCAGCCAAGGTCGAGGGACTCCTAATTCACCCCTCCGCTTT. Translating gives CASSQGRGTPNSPLRF.

This clone came up a few times. The CDR3 bases are TGTGCCAGCAGCCAAGGGCCAACAGGGAGCAATCAGCCCCAGCATTTT. Translated: CASSQGPTGSNQPQHF. The gene calls are TRBV4-2 and TRBJ1-5; tentatively, D is TRBD1 (6 bases). In germline, CDR1 is LGHNA, CDR2 YNFKEQ. CDR3 length: 16 residues. Trimming left V 1 base short and J 1 base short, with 11 bases between.

Concerning this clone itself: An end of the junction does not agree with germline; a read error may underlie this. V gene TRBV6-6 combines with J gene TRBJ2-2; no firm D call. The CDR3 spans 13 residues. Germline lookup yields CDR1 MNHNY and CDR2 SVGAGI (reference sequence). The CDR3: CASSYSNTGELFF. The CDR3 coding sequence is TGTGCCAGCAGTTACTCGAATACCGGGGAGCTGTTTTTT.

V usage is TRBV4-2 and J usage is TRBJ2-3; D possibly uses TRBD1 or TRBD2 (5 bases each). The V end lost 4 bases, the J end lost 3 bases, and 20 bases lay between the germline ends. The CDR3 has 17 amino acids. Germline V gene sequence: CDR1 LGHNA, CDR2 YNFKEQ. CDR3 nucleotides: TGTGCCAGCAGCCCCGCCGGGACCAATACACCTACAGATACGCAGTATTTT. Its translation: CASSPAGTNTPTDTQYF.

The V and J genes are TRBV11-2 and TRBJ2-2, with 7 bases lining up with TRBD2. The CDR3 totals 17 residues. From germline, CDR1 is SGHAT and CDR2 FQNNGV. V lost 2 bases, J lost 1 base, and 7 bases stayed unmatched. This chain's CDR3 is CASSLRAGLQNTGELFF. The CDR3 DNA sequence: TGTGCCAGCAGCTTAAGGGCGGGACTACAGAACACCGGGGAGCTGTTTTTT. Variable domain in full (rest from reference TRBV11-2 and TRBJ2-2): EAGVAQSPRYKIIEKRQSVAFWCNPISGHATLYWYQQILGQGPKLLIQFQNNGVVDDSQLPKDRFSAERLKGVDSTLKIQPAKLEDSAVYLCASSLRAGLQNTGELFFGEGSRLTVL.

V gene TRBV11-1 combines with J gene TRBJ1-1; D uncertain. There are 14 residues in the CDR3. Germline V gene lookup returns CDR1 SGHAT and CDR2 FQDESV (reference sequence). V was trimmed by 7 bases and J by 2 bases, leaving 14 bases between them. Here the CDR3 reads CASTYDVGNTEAFF. For the CDR3, the DNA is TGTGCCAGCACATATGACGTCGGAAACACTGAAGCTTTCTTT.

Here the CDR3 reads CASSSSWGRKSYNSPLHF. The CDR3 DNA sequence: TGTGCCAGCAGCTCTAGCTGGGGTCGAAAGTCCTATAATTCACCCCTCCACTTT. The rearrangement joins TRBV7-8 to TRBJ1-6; D gene unclear. Per the germline V gene, CDR1 is SGHVS and CDR2 is FQNEAQ. V lost 4 bases and J 1 base, leaving 17 bases between the germline ends. The CDR3 spans 18 residues.

The rearrangement uses TRBV27 and TRBJ2-5; TRBD2 agrees at 9 bases. From germline, CDR1 is MNHEY and CDR2 SMNVEV (reference sequence). The CDR3 runs to 15 residues. Trimming cost V 4 bases and J 5 bases; bases outside gene matches: 8. CDR3 sequence reads: CASSSGLARGETQYF. The CDR3 nucleotides are TGTGCCAGCAGTTCGGGACTAGCAAGGGGCGAGACCCAGTACTTC.

This clone was observed a single time. V and J are TRBV6-4 and TRBJ1-5; 8 positions agree with TRBD1. Germline V CDR1 and CDR2: MRHNA, SNTAGT. The junction had 7 bases not matched to a gene; V was cut back by 4 bases and J by 2 bases. CDR3 length: 16 residues. For the CDR3, the DNA is TGTGCCAGCAGTGTCAGACAGGGGCTCGGCAATCAGCCCCAGCATTTT. This gives the protein CASSVRQGLGNQPQHF.

The chain is built from TRBV5-1 and TRBJ2-4; D remains unclear. The germline V gene has CDR1 SGHRS and CDR2 YFSETQ. The CDR3 is 13 amino acids. Trimming left V 4 bases short and J 4 bases short, with 9 bases between. The CDR3 DNA reads TGCGCCAGCAGCCAGCCTTCAAAAAACATTCAGTACTTC. The encoded protein is CASSQPSKNIQYF. Based on the CDR3 plus reference TRBV5-1 and TRBJ2-4, the full variable domain is KAGVTQTPRYLIKTRGQQVTLSCSPISGHRSVSWYQQTPGQGLQFLFEYFSETQRNKGNFPGRFSGRQFSNSRSEMNVSTLELGDSALYLCASSQPSKNIQYFGAGTRLSVL.

CDR3 in DNA: TGTGCCAGTAGCAACGGAGACAGTTCCAATCAGCCCCAGCATTTT. Amino acid sequence: CASSNGDSSNQPQHF. This chain uses TRBV19 with TRBJ1-5; tentative D call: TRBD1 (5 bases). This CDR3 has 15 amino acids. CDR1 is LNHDA, CDR2 SQIVND, per germline (reference sequence). V gave up 6 bases and J gave up 3 bases, with 15 bases separating them.

V is TRBV28 and J is TRBJ1-5; 7 nucleotides align to TRBD1. CDR1 and CDR2 from the germline V gene are MDHEN and SYDVKM. This CDR3 is built from 13 residues. The junction had 5 bases not matched to a gene; V was cut back by 4 bases and J by 8 bases. The CDR3 region is CASSSGGMEPQHF. The CDR3 DNA follows: TGTGCCAGCAGTTCAGGGGGAATGGAGCCCCAGCATTTT. Full variable domain (missing parts from reference TRBV28 and TRBJ1-5): DVKVTQSSRYLVKRTGEKVFLECVQDMDHENMFWYRQDPGLGLRLIYFSYDVKMKEKGDIPEGYSVSREKKERFSLILESASTNQTSMYLCASSSGGMEPQHFGDGTRLSIL.

The CDR3 bases are TGTGCCACCAGTGATACGGGACAGGTCGGTGAAAAACTGTTTTTT. Translation gives CATSDTGQVGEKLFF. The rearrangement joins TRBV24-1 to TRBJ1-4, with 8 nucleotides matching TRBD1. Germline CDR1 and CDR2: KGHDR and SFDVKD. This CDR3 is 15 amino acids long. J was trimmed by 7 bases and V by 3 bases; bases with no gene match: 6.

The gene calls are TRBV19 and TRBJ1-1, with 7 bases lining up with TRBD1. V lost 7 bases and J lost 0; bases outside the gene matches: 5. The CDR3 has 14 residues. The V gene's germline CDR1 is LNHDA and CDR2 SQIVND (reference sequence). The DNA for the CDR3 is TGTGCCAGTACCTCGCAGGGGGTGAACACTGAAGCTTTCTTT. Translated: CASTSQGVNTEAFF.

The chain employs TRBV25-1 and TRBJ1-2; TRBD1 agrees at 10 bases. Germline assignment: CDR1 MGHDK and CDR2 SYGVNS. The CDR3 has 15 amino acids. J lost 0 bases, V lost 4 bases, and 2 bases had no gene match. DNA for the CDR3: TGTGCCAGCAGTGGGGGACAGGGGTCTAACTATGGCTACACCTTC. Residues: CASSGGQGSNYGYTF.

This chain links TRBV9 with TRBJ2-5; a weak D match, TRBD1 (6 bases). The V and J ends lost 4 bases and 4 bases respectively, with 14 bases between them. CDR3 length: 14 residues. Looked up from germline, CDR1 is SGDLS and CDR2 is YYNGEE. CDR3 residues: CASSPGVGGETQYF. The DNA of the CDR3 is TGTGCCAGCAGCCCAGGGGTAGGGGGAGAGACCCAGTACTTC.